This TCR beta chain was recovered during a study of T cell changes during pregnancy in multiple sclerosis. This clone was observed a single time. Unmatched junction bases numbered 8, after V lost 4 bases and J lost 8 bases. Germline lookup yields CDR1 SGHAT and CDR2 FQNNGV. The CDR3 loop spans 15 amino acids. Generated by immunoSEQ multiplex PCR, the TCRdb table keeps only in-frame clones and is missing some. The table lists tens of thousands of clones, roughly nine tenths of them singletons. The V gene is TRBV11-2, the J gene TRBJ1-6; TRBD1 agrees at 7 bases. This sequence originates from a female donor with multiple sclerosis, enrolled in a pregnancy study. The sequences come from CD8+ T cells from peripheral blood mononuclear cells, collected in the second trimester of pregnancy. DNA of the CDR3: TGTGCCAGCAGCTCTGTCCGGGACAGCGATTCACCCCTCCACTTT. Amino acids: CASSSVRDSDSPLHF. Using reference TRBV11-2 and TRBJ1-6 for the parts outside the CDR3, the full variable domain is EAGVAQSPRYKIIEKRQSVAFWCNPISGHATLYWYQQILGQGPKLLIQFQNNGVVDDSQLPKDRFSAERLKGVDSTLKIQPAKLEDSAVYLCASSSVRDSDSPLHFGNGTRLTVT.